This is a list of T cell receptor beta chains from one sample in a study of cytomegalovirus exposure and HLA in healthy donors. Using immunoSEQ multiplex PCR, the repertoire was profiled, and TCRdb retains in-frame clones only, with some absent. The table shows about 120,000 clones, with less than 80% occurring only once. Sequenced material: PBMCs. These receptors came from a man aged 25-40 years in good health and CMV-seronegative. CDR3s leave out the opening cysteine and the closing phenylalanine or tryptophan.

>TRBV9|TRBJ2-2
ASSWGGGDTGELF
>TRBV5-1|TRBJ2-3
ASSLVAGGRVVDTQY
>TRBV19|TRBJ1-2
ATRQSYYGYT
>TRBV2|TRBJ1-6
ASSEGRGEGPLH
>TRBV4-2|TRBJ1-4
ASSQDPAVALNEKLF
>TRBV9|TRBJ1-2
ASSTHSTQVTRGYT
>TRBV11-2|-
ASSLEGTGVYEQY
>TRBV27|TRBJ2-3
ASSRWGEEDTQY
>TRBV30|TRBJ1-5
AWSGGGGIFNQPQH
>TRBV29-1|TRBJ2-3
SGGGGGPSDIDTQY
>TRBV7-3|TRBJ2-2
ASSAGQGKNTGELF
>TRBV7-6|TRBJ2-1
ASSSLAGGTYNEQF
>TRBV29-1|TRBJ2-2
SVGSPEGVGELF
>TRBV30|TRBJ2-2
AWSPTGARTGELF
>TRBV28|TRBJ1-2
ASSDLQGRGYGYT
>TRBV5-1|TRBJ1-2
ASSQGQVGYT
>TRBV28|TRBJ1-4
ASWQRTGSNEKLF
>TRBV5-1|TRBJ1-1
ASSFGTGDDEAF
>TRBV6-4|TRBJ2-2
ASSDSIIGPRELF
>TRBV6-1|TRBJ2-3
ASSGRTSGENLYMDTQY
>TRBV4-1|TRBJ1-1
ASSQDGRGWLTEAF
>TRBV7-9|TRBJ2-2
ASSQIPGEGRLF
>TRBV4-1|TRBJ2-1
ASSQVRNNEQF
>TRBV11-1|TRBJ1-1
ASSRQGGWTEAF
>TRBV4-1|TRBJ1-5
ASSPTIAGVPGQPQH
>TRBV6-5|TRBJ2-1
ASSRTSGGAFEQF
>TRBV28|TRBJ2-1
ASSLLTSGGHNEQF
>TRBV7-9|TRBJ1-4
ASSTQTGFNEKLF
>TRBV11-2|TRBJ1-1
ASSLSMYTEAF
>TRBV5-1|TRBJ2-5
ASSRYRDIKETQY
>TRBV28|TRBJ2-5
ASSLLAGGQETQY
>TRBV5-1|TRBJ1-2
ASSWGDSF
>TRBV5-8|TRBJ2-6
ASSLGGSGANVLT
>TRBV19|TRBJ1-5
ASSISSRGPQH
>TRBV28|TRBJ1-2
ASSFRGYGYT
>TRBV10-3|TRBJ2-3
AISESGGTGVTDTQY
>TRBV7-9|TRBJ2-7
SSSFSGTGVSYEQY
>TRBV19|TRBJ1-1
ASALMMSTEAF
>TRBV11-2|TRBJ2-7
ASSGTGLTYEQY
>TRBV18|TRBJ1-1
ASSPGQNTEAF
>TRBV5-4|TRBJ2-7
ASSGIQGAWDEQY
>TRBV9|TRBJ1-1
ASSGTGAGVQNTEAF
>TRBV28|TRBJ1-5
ASSPGDRWGSPQH
>TRBV29-1|TRBJ2-7
SVVFRGRYEQY
>TRBV12-1|TRBJ1-6
ANSFDRGHGSYNSPLH